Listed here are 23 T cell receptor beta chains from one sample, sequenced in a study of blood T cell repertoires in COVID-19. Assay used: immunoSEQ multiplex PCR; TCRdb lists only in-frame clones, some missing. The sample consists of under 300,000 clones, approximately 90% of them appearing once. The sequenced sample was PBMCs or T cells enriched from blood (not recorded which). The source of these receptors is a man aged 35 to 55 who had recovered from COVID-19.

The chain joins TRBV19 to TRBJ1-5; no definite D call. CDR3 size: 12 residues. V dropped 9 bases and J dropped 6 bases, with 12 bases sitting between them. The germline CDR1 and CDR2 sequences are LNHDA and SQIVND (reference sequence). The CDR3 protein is CASGSFRQPQHF. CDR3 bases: TGTGCCAGCGGTAGTTTTCGTCAGCCCCAGCATTTT.

The CDR3 sequence: CATSKERNEKLFF. As DNA, the CDR3 is TGTGCCACCTCGAAAGAGCGTAATGAAAAACTGTTTTTT. J is TRBJ1-4 and V is TRBV2; D call uncertain. CDR1 and CDR2 from the germline V gene are SNHLY and FYNNEI. The CDR3 runs to 13 residues. V lost 10 bases to trimming and J lost 4 bases, with 13 bases between them.

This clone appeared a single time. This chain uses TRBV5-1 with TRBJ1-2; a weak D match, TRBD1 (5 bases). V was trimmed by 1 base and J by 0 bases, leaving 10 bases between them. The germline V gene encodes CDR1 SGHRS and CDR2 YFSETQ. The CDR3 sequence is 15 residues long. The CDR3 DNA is TGCGCCAGCAGCTTGACGACAGACTCTAACTATGGCTACACCTTC. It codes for CASSLTTDSNYGYTF.

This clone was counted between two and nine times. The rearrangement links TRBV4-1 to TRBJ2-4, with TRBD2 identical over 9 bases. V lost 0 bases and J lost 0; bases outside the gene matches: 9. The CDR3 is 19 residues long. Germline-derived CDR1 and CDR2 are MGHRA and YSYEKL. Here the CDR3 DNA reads TGCGCCAGCAGCCAAGATCTCACTAGCGGGCCCCTAGCCAAAAACATTCAGTACTTC. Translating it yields CASSQDLTSGPLAKNIQYF.

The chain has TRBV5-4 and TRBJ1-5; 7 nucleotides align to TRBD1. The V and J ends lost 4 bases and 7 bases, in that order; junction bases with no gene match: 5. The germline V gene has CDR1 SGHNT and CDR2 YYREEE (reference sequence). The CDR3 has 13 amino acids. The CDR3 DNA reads TGTGCCAGCAGCCGCGACAGGGCCCAGCCCCAGCATTTT. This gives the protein CASSRDRAQPQHF.

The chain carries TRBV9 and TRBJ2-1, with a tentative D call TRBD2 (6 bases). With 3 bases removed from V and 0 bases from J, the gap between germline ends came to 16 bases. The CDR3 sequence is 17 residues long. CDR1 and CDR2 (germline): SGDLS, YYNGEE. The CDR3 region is CASSERPGDSSYNEQFF. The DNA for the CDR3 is TGTGCCAGCAGCGAGAGACCCGGGGACTCCTCCTACAATGAGCAGTTCTTC.

CDR3 sequence reads: CASSPDGGTETQYF. In DNA form, the CDR3 reads TGTGCCAGCAGTCCCGACGGGGGTACCGAGACCCAGTACTTC. This chain connects TRBV7-9 to TRBJ2-5; TRBD2 is a possible D gene (6 bases). The CDR3 covers 14 residues. The V end lost 6 bases, the J end lost 5 bases, and 16 bases lay between the germline ends. Germline CDR1 reads SEHNR; CDR2 reads FQNEAQ (reference sequence).

The CDR3 DNA is TGTGCCAGCAGCAGATCGACTAGCGGCACCTACAATGAGCAGTTCTTC. It codes for CASSRSTSGTYNEQFF. The chain uses TRBV7-9 and TRBJ2-1, with TRBD2 matching over 9 bases. The J segment lost 2 bases and the V segment lost 5 bases, leaving 7 bases of the junction unmatched. CDR1 is SEHNR, CDR2 FQNEAQ, per germline (reference sequence). CDR3 size: 16 residues. Together with reference TRBV7-9 and TRBJ2-1, the CDR3 gives the full variable domain: DTGVSQNPRHKITKRGQNVTFRCDPISEHNRLYWYRQTLGQGPEFLTYFQNEAQLEKSRLLSDRFSAERPKGSFSTLEIQRTEQGDSAMYLCASSRSTSGTYNEQFFGPGTRLTVL.

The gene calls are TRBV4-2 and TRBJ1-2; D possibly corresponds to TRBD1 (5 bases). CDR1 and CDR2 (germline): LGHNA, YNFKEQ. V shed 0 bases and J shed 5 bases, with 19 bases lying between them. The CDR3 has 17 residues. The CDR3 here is CASSQDWVRDVGYGYTF. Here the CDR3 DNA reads TGTGCCAGCAGCCAAGACTGGGTCAGGGATGTTGGGTATGGCTACACCTTC.

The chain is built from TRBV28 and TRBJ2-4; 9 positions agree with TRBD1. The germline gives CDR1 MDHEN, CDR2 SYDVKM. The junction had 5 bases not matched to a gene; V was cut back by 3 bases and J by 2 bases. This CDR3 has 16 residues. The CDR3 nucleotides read TGTGCCAGCAGTTTGGGAGGACAGGGGACCAAAAACATTCAGTACTTC. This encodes CASSLGGQGTKNIQYF.

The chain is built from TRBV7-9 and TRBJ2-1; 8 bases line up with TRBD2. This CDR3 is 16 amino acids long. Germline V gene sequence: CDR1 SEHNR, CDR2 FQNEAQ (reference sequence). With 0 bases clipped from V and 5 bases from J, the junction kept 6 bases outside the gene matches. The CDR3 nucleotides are TGTGCCAGCAGCTTAGCGAACGGACTAGCCAACAATGAGCAGTTCTTC. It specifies CASSLANGLANNEQFF.

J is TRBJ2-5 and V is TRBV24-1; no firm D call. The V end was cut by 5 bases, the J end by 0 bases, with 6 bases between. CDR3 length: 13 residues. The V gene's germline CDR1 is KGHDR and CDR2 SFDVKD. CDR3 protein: CATSGTDQETQYF. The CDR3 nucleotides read TGTGCCACCAGTGGAACAGACCAAGAGACCCAGTACTTC.

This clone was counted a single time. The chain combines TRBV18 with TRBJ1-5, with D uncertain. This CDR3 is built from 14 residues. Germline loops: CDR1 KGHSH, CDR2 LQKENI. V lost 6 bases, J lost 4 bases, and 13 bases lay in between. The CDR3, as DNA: TGTGCCAGCTCGCAAAGTCAGGAAAATCAGCCCCAGCATTTT. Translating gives CASSQSQENQPQHF.

The CDR3 spells CASSIRGGLNEQFF. As DNA, the CDR3 is TGTGCCAGTAGTATCCGCGGGGGGCTCAATGAGCAGTTCTTC. V gene TRBV19 combines with J gene TRBJ2-1, with TRBD2 matching 8 bases. The V gene end was trimmed by 3 bases and the J gene end by 6 bases; junction bases not matched to a gene: 4. This CDR3 comprises 14 residues. CDR1 is LNHDA and CDR2 is SQIVND in the germline V gene (reference sequence).

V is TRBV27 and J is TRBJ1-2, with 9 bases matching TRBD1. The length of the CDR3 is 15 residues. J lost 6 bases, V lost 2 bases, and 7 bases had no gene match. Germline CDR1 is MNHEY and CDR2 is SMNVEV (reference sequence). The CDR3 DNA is TGTGCCAGCAGTTTAACGGGACAGGGAGCGAATGGCTACACCTTC. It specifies CASSLTGQGANGYTF.

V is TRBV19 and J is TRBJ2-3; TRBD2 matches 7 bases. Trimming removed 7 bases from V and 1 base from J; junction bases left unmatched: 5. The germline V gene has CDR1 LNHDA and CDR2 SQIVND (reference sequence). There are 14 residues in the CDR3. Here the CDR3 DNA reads TGTGCCAGTATGGTGGGGGGGGGCACAGATACGCAGTATTTT. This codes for CASMVGGGTDTQYF.

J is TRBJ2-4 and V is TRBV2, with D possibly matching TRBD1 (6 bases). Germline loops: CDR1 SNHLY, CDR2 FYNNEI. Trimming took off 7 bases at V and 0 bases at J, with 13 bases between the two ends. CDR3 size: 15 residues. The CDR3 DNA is TGTGCCAGCATTCGGGACACCATAGCCAAAAACATTCAGTACTTC. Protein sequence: CASIRDTIAKNIQYF.

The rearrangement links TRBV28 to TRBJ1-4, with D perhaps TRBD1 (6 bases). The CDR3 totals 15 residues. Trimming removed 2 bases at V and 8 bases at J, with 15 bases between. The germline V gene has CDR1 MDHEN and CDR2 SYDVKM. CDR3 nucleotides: TGTGCCAGCAGTTTAGATCCCGGGACAAGCGAAAAACTGTTTTTT. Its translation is CASSLDPGTSEKLFF.

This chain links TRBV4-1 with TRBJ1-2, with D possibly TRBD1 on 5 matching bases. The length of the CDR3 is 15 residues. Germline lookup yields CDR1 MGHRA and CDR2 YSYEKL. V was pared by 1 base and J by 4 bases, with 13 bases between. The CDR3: CASSQGRGASYGYTF. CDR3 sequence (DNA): TGCGCCAGCAGCCAAGGGAGGGGCGCAAGCTATGGCTACACCTTC.

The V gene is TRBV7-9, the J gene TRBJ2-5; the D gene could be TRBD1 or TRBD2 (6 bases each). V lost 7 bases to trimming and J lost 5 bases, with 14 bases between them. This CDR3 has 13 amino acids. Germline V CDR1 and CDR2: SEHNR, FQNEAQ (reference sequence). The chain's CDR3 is CASTKGGWETQYF. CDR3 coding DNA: TGTGCCAGCACCAAGGGGGGTTGGGAGACCCAGTACTTC.

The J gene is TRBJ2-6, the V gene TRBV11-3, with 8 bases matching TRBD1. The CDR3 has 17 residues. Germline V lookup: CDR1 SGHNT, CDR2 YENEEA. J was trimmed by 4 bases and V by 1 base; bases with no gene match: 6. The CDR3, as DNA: TGTGCCAGCAGCTTAGGATGGACAGGGTCCGGGGCCAACGTCCTGACTTTC. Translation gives CASSLGWTGSGANVLTF.

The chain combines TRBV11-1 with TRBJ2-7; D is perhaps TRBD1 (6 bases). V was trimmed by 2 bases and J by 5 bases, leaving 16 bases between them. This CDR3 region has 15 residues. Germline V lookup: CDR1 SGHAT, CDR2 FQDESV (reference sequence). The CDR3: CASSLSQGSANEQYF. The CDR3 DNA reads TGTGCCAGCAGCTTATCTCAGGGGTCGGCGAACGAGCAGTACTTC. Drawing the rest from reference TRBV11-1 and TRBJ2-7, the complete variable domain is EAEVAQSPRYKITEKSQAVAFWCDPISGHATLYWYRQILGQGPELLVQFQDESVVDDSQLPKDRFSAERLKGVDSTLKIQPAELGDSAMYLCASSLSQGSANEQYFGPGTRLTVT.

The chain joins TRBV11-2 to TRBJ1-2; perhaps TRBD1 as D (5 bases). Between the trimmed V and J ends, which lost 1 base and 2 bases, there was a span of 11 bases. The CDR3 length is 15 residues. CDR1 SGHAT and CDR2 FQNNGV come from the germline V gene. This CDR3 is CASSLAPAGNYGYTF. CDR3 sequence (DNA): TGTGCCAGCAGCTTAGCCCCCGCAGGGAACTATGGCTACACCTTC. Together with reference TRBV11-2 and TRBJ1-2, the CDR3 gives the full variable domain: EAGVAQSPRYKIIEKRQSVAFWCNPISGHATLYWYQQILGQGPKLLIQFQNNGVVDDSQLPKDRFSAERLKGVDSTLKIQPAKLEDSAVYLCASSLAPAGNYGYTFGSGTRLTVV.